One and the same sample provided the 19 T cell receptor beta chains below, sequenced in a study of cytomegalovirus exposure and HLA in healthy donors. The PCR was carried out with 60 Vbeta primers and 13 Jbeta primers. Sequencing was performed with immunoSEQ multiplex PCR; in TCRdb, only in-frame clones are kept and a portion is missing. The sample shows some 150,000 clones, approximately 64% of them seen only once. Sequenced: PBMCs. The receptor source for this set is a woman aged 40 to 55 in good health and CMV-seronegative.

This clone was picked up one time. The chain uses TRBV6-6 and TRBJ1-3; D remains unclear. The CDR3 has 15 residues. Germline CDR1 is MNHNY and CDR2 is SVGAGI (reference sequence). The V end was cut by 1 base, the J end by 0 bases, with 7 bases between. DNA of the CDR3: TGTGCCAGCAGTTACTATCGAGTCTCTGGAAACACCATATATTTT. It is translated as CASSYYRVSGNTIYF.

Only one count was recorded for this clone. The chain joins TRBV28 to TRBJ1-1; tentatively, D is TRBD1 (5 bases). There are 16 residues in the CDR3. Germline V gene lookup returns CDR1 MDHEN and CDR2 SYDVKM. Trimming pared 4 bases from V and 3 bases from J, leaving 18 bases between. CDR3 sequence (DNA): TGTGCCAGCAGTTGGCCAGGGTCGACTGGGTACACTGAAGCTTTCTTT. Residues: CASSWPGSTGYTEAFF.

Only one count was recorded for this clone. The chain uses TRBV6-1 and TRBJ1-1; D not resolved. The V end lost 5 bases, the J end lost 0 bases, and 10 bases lay between the germline ends. The CDR3 totals 14 residues. Germline V gene sequence: CDR1 MNHNS, CDR2 SASEGT. The chain's CDR3 is CASSRSSLNTEAFF. CDR3 nucleotide sequence: TGTGCCAGCAGTCGAAGTAGTCTGAACACTGAAGCTTTCTTT.

This chain links TRBV18 with TRBJ1-4; D gene uncertain. V lost 6 bases to trimming and J lost 7 bases, with 9 bases between them. CDR3 length: 12 amino acids. Germline lookup yields CDR1 KGHSH and CDR2 LQKENI. The CDR3 DNA reads as TGTGCCAGCTCGTCTAGTGGTGAAAAACTGTTTTTT. This sequence encodes CASSSSGEKLFF.

V gene TRBV11-2 combines with J gene TRBJ1-1; D is undetermined. The germline V and J ends were trimmed by 10 bases and 6 bases, with 15 bases remaining between them. Germline-derived CDR1 and CDR2 are SGHAT and FQNNGV. This CDR3 is built from 12 residues. This CDR3 reads CATRRRSPEAFF. The CDR3 DNA is TGTGCCACCCGGCGTAGGAGTCCTGAAGCTTTCTTT.

V and J are TRBV5-1 and TRBJ1-3; D is undetermined. Germline V gene data show CDR1 as SGHRS and CDR2 as YFSETQ. The CDR3 sequence is 15 residues long. V was cut by 1 base and J by 0 bases, with 8 bases left in between. The CDR3 DNA sequence: TGCGCCAGCAGCTTGTTATCAGACTCTGGAAACACCATATATTTT. Translated, it gives CASSLLSDSGNTIYF.

The chain recombines TRBV5-1 with TRBJ1-1; D ambiguous. Between the trimmed V and J ends, which lost 0 bases and 4 bases, there was a span of 10 bases. The length of the CDR3 is 14 residues. Germline CDR1 reads SGHRS; CDR2 reads YFSETQ. The CDR3 spells CASSLEGWSTEAFF. The CDR3 nucleotides are TGCGCCAGCAGCTTGGAAGGTTGGAGCACTGAAGCTTTCTTT.

This rearrangement joins TRBV7-8 to TRBJ1-2; possibly TRBD1 for D (5 bases). Germline CDR1 is SGHVS and CDR2 is FQNEAQ. This CDR3 is 17 amino acids long. Trimming took off 1 base at V and 3 bases at J, with 18 bases between the two ends. CDR3 DNA sequence: TGTGCCAGCAGCTTAGGAGGGGCGGGAAAGACCTACTATGGCTACACCTTC. Amino acid sequence: CASSLGGAGKTYYGYTF.

This clone was detected only a few times. The chain couples TRBV21-1 to TRBJ1-1; TRBD1 reflects the table's D call only, with no check against the DNA. TRBV21-1 is designated a pseudogene. This CDR3 has 16 residues. The CDR3 bases are TGTGCCAGCAGCAAAGATAGGGGGCGAGGGGACACTGAAGCTTTCTTT. Its translation is CASSKDRGRGDTEAFF.

Here the CDR3 reads CASKNRQGGDTEAFF. The CDR3 DNA reads as TGCGCCAGCAAAAACCGACAGGGGGGGGACACTGAAGCTTTCTTT. The V and J genes are TRBV5-1 and TRBJ1-1; TRBD1 matches 9 bases. The J segment lost 3 bases and the V segment lost 6 bases, leaving 9 bases of the junction unmatched. Germline lookup yields CDR1 SGHRS and CDR2 YFSETQ. The CDR3 is made up of 15 amino acids. Filled out from reference TRBV5-1 and TRBJ1-1, the complete variable domain reads KAGVTQTPRYLIKTRGQQVTLSCSPISGHRSVSWYQQTPGQGLQFLFEYFSETQRNKGNFPGRFSGRQFSNSRSEMNVSTLELGDSALYLCASKNRQGGDTEAFFGQGTRLTVV.

In its sample, this clone was seen once. The gene calls are TRBV5-1 and TRBJ2-3, with D hard to call. The CDR3 contains 13 residues. V was clipped by 0 bases and J by 5 bases, with 7 bases between them. Germline V gene data show CDR1 as SGHRS and CDR2 as YFSETQ. The CDR3 sequence is CASSLVPGDTQYF. DNA of the CDR3: TGCGCCAGCAGCTTGGTTCCGGGAGATACGCAGTATTTT. Looking up the rest from reference TRBV5-1 and TRBJ2-3 gives the full variable domain: KAGVTQTPRYLIKTRGQQVTLSCSPISGHRSVSWYQQTPGQGLQFLFEYFSETQRNKGNFPGRFSGRQFSNSRSEMNVSTLELGDSALYLCASSLVPGDTQYFGPGTRLTVL.

This clone was counted between two and nine times. The genes are TRBV5-1 and TRBJ2-5; no definite D call. CDR3 length equals 16 residues. The V gene's germline CDR1 is SGHRS and CDR2 YFSETQ. Trimming removed 0 bases from V and 0 bases from J, with 12 bases in between. CDR3 region: CASSLGLPGDQETQYF. The CDR3 region has the DNA TGCGCCAGCAGCTTGGGCCTCCCCGGAGACCAAGAGACCCAGTACTTC.

The chain is built from TRBV9 and TRBJ1-3, with 10 bases fitting TRBD1. V was pared by 2 bases and J by 4 bases, with 3 bases of the junction left unmatched. Germline values: CDR1 SGDLS, CDR2 YYNGEE. The CDR3 sequence is 15 residues long. The CDR3 nucleotides are TGTGCCAGCAGCGTCGGGACAGGGGCAGGAAACACCATATATTTT. Protein sequence: CASSVGTGAGNTIYF.

The V and J genes are TRBV5-6 and TRBJ2-7; D perhaps matches TRBD1 (5 bases). In germline, CDR1 is SGHDT, CDR2 YYEEEE. The CDR3 extends over 16 amino acids. Trimming pared 0 bases from V and 2 bases from J, leaving 15 bases between. CDR3 coding DNA: TGTGCCAGCAGCTTGGGTTGGACACGATCGGCCTACGAGCAGTACTTC. It translates to CASSLGWTRSAYEQYF.

The rearrangement links TRBV5-6 to TRBJ1-2; maybe TRBD1 (5 bases). The length of the CDR3 is 13 residues. The germline V gene encodes CDR1 SGHDT and CDR2 YYEEEE. The ends were cut back, 0 bases at V and 2 bases at J, with 5 bases in the middle. CDR3 residues: CASSLAGNYGYTF. CDR3 bases: TGTGCCAGCAGCTTGGCAGGGAACTATGGCTACACCTTC.

This CDR3 is CASSRPATGGYEQYF. CDR3 sequence (DNA): TGTGCCAGCAGCCGACCGGCGACAGGGGGCTACGAGCAGTACTTC. The chain carries TRBV6-6 and TRBJ2-7; 9 bases line up with TRBD1. This CDR3 has 15 amino acids. Germline values: CDR1 MNHNY, CDR2 SVGAGI (reference sequence). The V segment lost 6 bases and the J segment 3 bases; nucleotides outside the gene matches: 9.

The chain carries TRBV19 and TRBJ2-2; TRBD2 agrees at 8 bases. The length of the CDR3 is 15 residues. The V segment lost 3 bases and the J segment 5 bases; nucleotides outside the gene matches: 5. Per germline, CDR1 LNHDA and CDR2 SQIVND (reference sequence). The CDR3 DNA sequence: TGTGCCAGTAGTATTGAGCGGGGGTATACCGGGGAGCTGTTTTTT. This sequence encodes CASSIERGYTGELFF.

The table lists this clone with a few counts. This sequence joins TRBV18 and TRBJ2-2; D remains unclear. This CDR3 region has 11 residues. V was shortened by 4 bases and J by 6 bases, with 3 bases between the two germline ends. Germline values: CDR1 KGHSH, CDR2 LQKENI. This CDR3 is CASSRPGELFF. In DNA form, the CDR3 reads TGTGCCAGCTCACGGCCCGGGGAGCTGTTTTTT.

This rearrangement joins TRBV6-6 to TRBJ1-4; a possible D gene is TRBD1 (5 bases). Trimming shortened V by 6 bases and J by 3 bases, and 14 bases separated the two germline ends. Germline assignment: CDR1 MNHNY and CDR2 SVGAGI (reference sequence). This CDR3 comprises 15 residues. CDR3 DNA sequence: TGTGCCAGCAGCGAAGGATGGGGCGCTAATGAAAAACTGTTTTTT. This encodes CASSEGWGANEKLFF.